This T cell receptor (beta chain) was documented in a study of blood T cells in healthy people across ages. CDR3 length equals 16 residues. V lost 0 bases to trimming and J lost 2 bases, with 14 bases between them. The germline V gene has CDR1 SGHRS and CDR2 YFSETQ. Combining a sample-barcoded 5' primer with a J-beta primer mix, a second PCR ran for 7 to 11 cycles. TCRdb ran MiXCR on the 5' RACE reads and lists one entry per CDR3 protein. This sample has around 520,000 distinct CDR3 sequences, with about 26% found just once. These same records also appear under a second study, on T cells of mothers and their children.

The chain employs TRBV5-1 and TRBJ1-1; D might be TRBD1 (6 bases). The sequenced sample was blood. This clonotype was obtained from a boy aged 2 to 9 in good health. The CDR3 protein is CASSLEWGAINTEAFF. CDR3 nucleotide sequence: TGCGCCAGCAGCTTGGAATGGGGGGCAATAAACACTGAAGCTTTCTTT. Drawing the rest from reference TRBV5-1 and TRBJ1-1, the complete variable domain is KAGVTQTPRYLIKTRGQQVTLSCSPISGHRSVSWYQQTPGQGLQFLFEYFSETQRNKGNFPGRFSGRQFSNSRSEMNVSTLELGDSALYLCASSLEWGAINTEAFFGQGTRLTVV.